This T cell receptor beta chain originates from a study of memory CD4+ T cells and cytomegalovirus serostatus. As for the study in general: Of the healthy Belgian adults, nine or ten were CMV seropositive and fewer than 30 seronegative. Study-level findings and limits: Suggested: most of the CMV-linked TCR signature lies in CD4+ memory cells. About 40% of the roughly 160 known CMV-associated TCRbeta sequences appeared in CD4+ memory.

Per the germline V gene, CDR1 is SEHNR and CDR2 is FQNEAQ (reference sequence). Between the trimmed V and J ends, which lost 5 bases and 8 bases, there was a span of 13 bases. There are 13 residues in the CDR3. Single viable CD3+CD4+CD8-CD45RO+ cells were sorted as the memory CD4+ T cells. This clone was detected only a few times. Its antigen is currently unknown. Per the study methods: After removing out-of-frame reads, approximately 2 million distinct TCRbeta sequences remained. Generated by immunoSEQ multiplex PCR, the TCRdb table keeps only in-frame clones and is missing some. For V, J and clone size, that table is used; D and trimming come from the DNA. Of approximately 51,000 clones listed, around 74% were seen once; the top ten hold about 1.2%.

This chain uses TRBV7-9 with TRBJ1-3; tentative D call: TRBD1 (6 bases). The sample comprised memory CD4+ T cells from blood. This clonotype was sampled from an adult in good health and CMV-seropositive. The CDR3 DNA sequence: TGTGCCAGCAGCGTACGAGGGGGTCACACCATATATTTT. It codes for CASSVRGGHTIYF.